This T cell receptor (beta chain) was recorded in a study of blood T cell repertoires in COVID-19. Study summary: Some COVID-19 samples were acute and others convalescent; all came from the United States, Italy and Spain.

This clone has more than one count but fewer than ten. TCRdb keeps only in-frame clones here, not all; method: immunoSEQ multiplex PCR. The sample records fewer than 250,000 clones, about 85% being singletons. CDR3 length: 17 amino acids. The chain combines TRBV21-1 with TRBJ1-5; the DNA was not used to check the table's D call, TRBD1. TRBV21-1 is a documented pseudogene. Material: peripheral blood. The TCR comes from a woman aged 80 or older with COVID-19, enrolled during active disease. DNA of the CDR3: TGTGCCAGCAGTAACTCCCCGGACAGGGAATGGTATCAGCCCCAGCATTTT. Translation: CASSNSPDREWYQPQHF.